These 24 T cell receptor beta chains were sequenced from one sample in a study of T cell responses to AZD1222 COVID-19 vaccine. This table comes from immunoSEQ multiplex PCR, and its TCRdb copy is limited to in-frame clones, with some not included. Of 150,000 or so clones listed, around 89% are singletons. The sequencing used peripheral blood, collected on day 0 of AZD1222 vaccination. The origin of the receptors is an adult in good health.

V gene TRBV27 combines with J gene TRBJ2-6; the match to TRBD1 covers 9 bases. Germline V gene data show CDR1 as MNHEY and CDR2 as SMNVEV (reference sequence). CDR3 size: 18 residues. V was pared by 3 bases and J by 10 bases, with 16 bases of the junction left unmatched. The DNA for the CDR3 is TGTGCCAGCAGTTTCCGGACAGGGGCTACTCCTACGGCTAACGTCCTGACTTTC. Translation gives CASSFRTGATPTANVLTF.

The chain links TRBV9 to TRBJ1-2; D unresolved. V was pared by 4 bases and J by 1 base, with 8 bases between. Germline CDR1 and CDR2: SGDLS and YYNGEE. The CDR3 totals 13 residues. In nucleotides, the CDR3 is TGTGCCAGCAGCTGGAGGGATAACTATGGCTACACCTTC. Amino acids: CASSWRDNYGYTF.

The chain's CDR3 is CATSPQTIVSSKGEQYF. The CDR3 region has the DNA TGTGCCACCTCCCCACAAACGATAGTGAGCAGTAAGGGTGAGCAGTACTTC. The chain couples TRBV10-3 to TRBJ2-7; no clear D gene. V was pared by 10 bases and J by 7 bases, with 32 bases between. Germline assignment: CDR1 ENHRY and CDR2 SYGVKD. The CDR3 totals 17 residues.

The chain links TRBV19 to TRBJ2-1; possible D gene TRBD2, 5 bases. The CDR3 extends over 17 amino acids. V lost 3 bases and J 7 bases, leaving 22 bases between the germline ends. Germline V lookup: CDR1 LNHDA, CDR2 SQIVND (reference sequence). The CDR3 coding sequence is TGTGCCAGTAGTATCCTCCCTAGCTCCGTGGTTGGGAATGAGCAGTTCTTC. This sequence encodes CASSILPSSVVGNEQFF.

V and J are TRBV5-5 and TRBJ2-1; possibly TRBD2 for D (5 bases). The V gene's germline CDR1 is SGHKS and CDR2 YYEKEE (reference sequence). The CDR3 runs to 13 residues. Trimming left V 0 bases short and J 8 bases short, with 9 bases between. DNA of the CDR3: TGTGCCAGCAGCTTGGCTAGCATCGATGAGCAGTTCTTC. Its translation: CASSLASIDEQFF.

CDR3 sequence: CASSPKFRDSGNTIYF. The CDR3 region has the DNA TGTGCCAGCTCACCCAAGTTCCGGGACTCCGGAAACACCATATATTTT. This sequence joins TRBV18 and TRBJ1-3; D is possibly TRBD1 (5 bases). Germline V CDR1 and CDR2: KGHSH, LQKENI. CDR3 length: 16 amino acids. V was trimmed by 3 bases and J by 4 bases, leaving 16 bases between them.

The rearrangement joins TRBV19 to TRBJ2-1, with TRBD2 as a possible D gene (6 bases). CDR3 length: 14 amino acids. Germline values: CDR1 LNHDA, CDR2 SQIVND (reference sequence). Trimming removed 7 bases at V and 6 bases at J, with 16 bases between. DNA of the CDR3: TGTGCCAGTACCGTGATGCTCGGGGGCAATGAGCAGTTCTTC. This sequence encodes CASTVMLGGNEQFF.

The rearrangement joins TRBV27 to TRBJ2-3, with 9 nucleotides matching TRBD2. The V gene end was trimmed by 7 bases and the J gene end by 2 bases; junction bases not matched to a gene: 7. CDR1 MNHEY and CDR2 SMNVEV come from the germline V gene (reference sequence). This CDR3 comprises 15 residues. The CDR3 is CASNPSGTSTDTQYF. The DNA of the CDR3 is TGTGCCAGCAACCCTAGCGGGACGTCCACAGATACGCAGTATTTT.

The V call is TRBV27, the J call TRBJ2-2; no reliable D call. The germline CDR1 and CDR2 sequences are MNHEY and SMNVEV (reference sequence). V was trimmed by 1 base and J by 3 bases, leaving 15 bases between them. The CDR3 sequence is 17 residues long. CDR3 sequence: CASSLFLGGRDTGELFF. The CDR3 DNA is TGTGCCAGCAGTTTATTTTTGGGTGGAAGGGACACCGGGGAGCTGTTTTTT.

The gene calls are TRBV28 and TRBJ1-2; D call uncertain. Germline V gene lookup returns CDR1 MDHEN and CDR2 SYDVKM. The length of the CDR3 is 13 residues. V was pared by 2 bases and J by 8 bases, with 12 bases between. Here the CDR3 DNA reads TGTGCCAGCAGTTTACGGGGATCCGGGGGCTACACCTTC. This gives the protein CASSLRGSGGYTF.

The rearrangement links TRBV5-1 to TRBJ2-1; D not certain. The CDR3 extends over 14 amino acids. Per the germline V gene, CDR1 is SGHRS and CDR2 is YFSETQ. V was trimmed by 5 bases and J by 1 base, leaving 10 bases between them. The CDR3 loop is CASSPDGSYNEQFF. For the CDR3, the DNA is TGCGCCAGCAGTCCGGACGGGTCCTACAATGAGCAGTTCTTC.

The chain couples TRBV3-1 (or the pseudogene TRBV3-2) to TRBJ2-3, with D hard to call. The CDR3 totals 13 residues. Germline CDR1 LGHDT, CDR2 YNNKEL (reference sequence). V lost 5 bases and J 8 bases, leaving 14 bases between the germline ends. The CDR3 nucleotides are TGTGCCAGCAGCTCGTCAGGTATAGGTACGCAGTATTTT. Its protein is CASSSSGIGTQYF.

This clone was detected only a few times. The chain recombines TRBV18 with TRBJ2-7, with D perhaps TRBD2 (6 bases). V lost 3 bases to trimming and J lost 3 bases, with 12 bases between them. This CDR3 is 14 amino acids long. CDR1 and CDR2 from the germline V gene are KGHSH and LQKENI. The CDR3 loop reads CASSPNSGYYEQYF. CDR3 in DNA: TGTGCCAGCTCACCGAATAGCGGATACTACGAGCAGTACTTC.

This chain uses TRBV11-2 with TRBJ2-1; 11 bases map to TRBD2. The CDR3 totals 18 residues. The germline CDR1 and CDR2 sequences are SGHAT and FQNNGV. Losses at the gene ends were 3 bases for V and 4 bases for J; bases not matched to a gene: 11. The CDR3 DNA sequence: TGTGCCAGCAGCTTGGCCCCGACTAGCGGGGAATTTTACAATGAGCAGTTCTTC. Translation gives CASSLAPTSGEFYNEQFF.

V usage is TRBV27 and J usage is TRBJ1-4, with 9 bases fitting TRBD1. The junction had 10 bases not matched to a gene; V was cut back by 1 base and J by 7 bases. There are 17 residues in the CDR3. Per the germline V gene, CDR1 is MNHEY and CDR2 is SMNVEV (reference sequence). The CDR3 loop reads CASSLFEHRGRGEKLFF. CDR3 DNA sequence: TGTGCCAGCAGTTTATTTGAGCACAGGGGGCGAGGTGAAAAACTGTTTTTT.

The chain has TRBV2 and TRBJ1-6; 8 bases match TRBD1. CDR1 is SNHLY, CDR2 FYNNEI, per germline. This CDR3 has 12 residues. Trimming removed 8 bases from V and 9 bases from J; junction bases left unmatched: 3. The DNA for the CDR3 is TGTGCCAGCGGGACAGGCGGTTCACCCCTCCACTTT. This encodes CASGTGGSPLHF.

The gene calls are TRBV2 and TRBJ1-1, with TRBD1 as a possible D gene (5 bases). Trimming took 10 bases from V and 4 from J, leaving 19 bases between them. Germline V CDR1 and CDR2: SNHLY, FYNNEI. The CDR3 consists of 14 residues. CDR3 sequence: CANLEGPLVTEAFF. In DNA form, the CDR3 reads TGTGCCAACCTCGAGGGGCCTCTCGTCACTGAAGCTTTCTTT.

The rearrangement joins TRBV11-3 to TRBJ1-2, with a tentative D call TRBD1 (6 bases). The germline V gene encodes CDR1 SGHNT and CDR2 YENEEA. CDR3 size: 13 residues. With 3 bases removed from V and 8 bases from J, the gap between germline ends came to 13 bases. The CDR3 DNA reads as TGTGCCAGCAGCTTCGGTGGGGGGCAAGGCTACACCTTC. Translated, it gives CASSFGGGQGYTF.

CDR3 sequence: CASSSLSGTYNEQFF. In DNA form, the CDR3 reads TGTGCCAGTAGTAGCCTCAGCGGGACTTACAATGAGCAGTTCTTC. The chain links TRBV19 to TRBJ2-1; 7 positions match TRBD2. The ends lost 4 bases at V and 4 bases at J; junction bases unmatched: 7. The CDR3 runs to 15 residues. Germline values: CDR1 LNHDA, CDR2 SQIVND (reference sequence). The whole variable domain, filled in from reference TRBV19 and TRBJ2-1, reads DGGITQSPKYLFRKEGQNVTLSCEQNLNHDAMYWYRQDPGQGLRLIYYSQIVNDFQKGDIAEGYSVSREKKESFPLTVTSAQKNPTAFYLCASSSLSGTYNEQFFGPGTRLTVL.

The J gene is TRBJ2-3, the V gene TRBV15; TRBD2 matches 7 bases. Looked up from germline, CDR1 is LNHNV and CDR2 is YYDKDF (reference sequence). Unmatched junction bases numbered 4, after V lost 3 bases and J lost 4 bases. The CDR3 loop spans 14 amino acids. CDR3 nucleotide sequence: TGTGCCACCAGCAGGCGGGAGAGTTCAGATACGCAGTATTTT. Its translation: CATSRRESSDTQYF. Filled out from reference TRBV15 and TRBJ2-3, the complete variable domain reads DAMVIQNPRYQVTQFGKPVTLSCSQTLNHNVMYWYQQKSSQAPKLLFHYYDKDFNNEADTPDNFQSRRPNTSFCFLDIRSPGLGDTAMYLCATSRRESSDTQYFGPGTRLTVL.

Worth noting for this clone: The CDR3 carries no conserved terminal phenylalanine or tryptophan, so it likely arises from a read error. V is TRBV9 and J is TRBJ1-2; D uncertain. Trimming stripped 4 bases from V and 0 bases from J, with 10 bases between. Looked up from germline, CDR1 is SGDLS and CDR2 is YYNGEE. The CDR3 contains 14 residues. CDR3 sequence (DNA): TGTGCCAGCAGCCCGCAAACAACTAACTATGGCTACACCCTC. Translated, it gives CASSPQTTNYGYTL.

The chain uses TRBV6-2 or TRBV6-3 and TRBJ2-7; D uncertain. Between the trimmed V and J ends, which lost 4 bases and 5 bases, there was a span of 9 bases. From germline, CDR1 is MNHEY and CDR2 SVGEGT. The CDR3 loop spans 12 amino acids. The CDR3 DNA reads TGTGCCAGCAGTTCCAGCTTGGACGAGCAGTACTTC. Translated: CASSSSLDEQYF.

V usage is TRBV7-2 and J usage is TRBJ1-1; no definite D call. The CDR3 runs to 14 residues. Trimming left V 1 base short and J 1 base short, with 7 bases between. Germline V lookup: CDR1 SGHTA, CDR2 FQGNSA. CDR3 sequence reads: CASSLERSNTEAFF. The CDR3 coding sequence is TGTGCCAGCAGCTTAGAACGGTCGAACACTGAAGCTTTCTTT.

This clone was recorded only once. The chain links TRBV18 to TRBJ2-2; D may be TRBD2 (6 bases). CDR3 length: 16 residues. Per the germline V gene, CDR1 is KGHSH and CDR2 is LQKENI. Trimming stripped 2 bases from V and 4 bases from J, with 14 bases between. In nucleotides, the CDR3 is TGTGCCAGCTCACCAAACAACCGGGGGATCACCGGGGAGCTGTTTTTT. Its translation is CASSPNNRGITGELFF.